This T cell receptor beta chain comes out of a study of vaccination effects on CD4 cells after COVID-19. For the study at large: Each person got two doses of an mRNA SARS-CoV-2 vaccine, BNT162b2 or mRNA-1273. Study-wide results and caveats: Only 1 of 255 vaccine-induced clones from healthy vaccinees cross-reacted with common cold coronaviruses.

Germline CDR1 and CDR2: SGDLS and YYNGEE. The CDR3 totals 14 residues. V lost 0 bases, J lost 8 bases, and 14 bases lay in between. Using viral peptide pools, the ViraFEST assay grew out antigen-specific CD4+ T cells prior to sequencing. CD4+ T cells were isolated after about nine days of culture. Vaccine recipients lacked prior SARS-CoV-2 infection and had negative nucleocapsid antibodies. Days 3 and 7 were when half the medium was replaced with IL-2 medium. This table comes from immunoSEQ multiplex PCR, and its TCRdb copy is limited to in-frame clones, with some not included. The sample lists about 54,000 clones; roughly 76% were seen once. This clone was seen once. Its antigen is unknown.

The rearrangement joins TRBV9 to TRBJ1-2, with no clear D. This receptor was obtained from a human donor who received a COVID-19 vaccine. The input for sequencing was CD4+ T cells from PBMCs cultured with SARS-CoV-2 spike peptides, taken before COVID-19 vaccination. The CDR3: CASSVGTGLIGYTF. The CDR3 nucleotides are TGTGCCAGCAGCGTAGGGACCGGATTGATAGGCTACACCTTC.